This TCR beta chain was identified during a study of blood T cells in healthy people across ages. The authors ran a second PCR of 7 to 11 cycles using a sample-barcoded 5' primer and a J-beta primer mix. TCRdb reanalysed the 5' RACE reads using MiXCR and keeps one entry per CDR3 protein. The sample holds about 720,000 distinct CDR3 sequences, just under 25% seen once. The CDR3 sequence is 13 residues long. The germline V and J ends were trimmed by 5 bases and 4 bases, with 9 bases remaining between them. Germline-derived CDR1 and CDR2 are SEHNR and FQNEAQ (reference sequence). This sample was also put to use in a study of T cells of mothers and their children.

This TCR was recovered from a boy between 10 and 17 years old in good health. What was sequenced was blood. The chain employs TRBV7-9 and TRBJ1-3; no definite D call. The CDR3 DNA reads as TGTGCCAGCAGCCCTATGGGGGGAAACACCATATATTTT. Translation: CASSPMGGNTIYF.